This T cell receptor (beta chain) was sequenced during a study of post-analysis software for immune sequencing data. For the study at large: As for disease course, relapsing-remitting, secondary progressive and progressive-relapsing multiple sclerosis were all included. Study-wide results and caveats: Under F measure analysis, samples from one preparation batch co-clustered strongly. Significantly decreased normalized Chao1 diversity was recorded for multiple sclerosis patients relative to controls. Controls had lower frequencies than patients of about 5 TRBV segments, which included TRBV5-6, TRBV5-1 and TRBV20-1.

A word on this clonotype: Antigen specificity is unknown.

V trimming: 1 base; J trimming: 5 bases; junction bases outside the gene matches: 6. CDR1 is MNHEY, CDR2 SVGEGT, per germline. The CDR3 loop spans 16 amino acids. The authors incorporated unique molecular identifiers into the TCR beta cDNA libraries. The authors obtained roughly 550,000 cDNA molecules from roughly 1.1 to 9.2 million T cells. TCRdb passed the PCR reads through MiXCR, listing each CDR3 protein once. The data hold about 820,000 distinct CDR3 sequences, with about 57% observed a single time. Sequenced: blood. V gene TRBV6-2 or TRBV6-3 combines with J gene TRBJ2-1, with 9 positions matching TRBD2. The clonotype comes from a girl aged 5 to 17 with multiple sclerosis. CDR3 in DNA: TGTGCCAGCAGTTACTATCTAGCGGGGACTAACAATGAGCAGTTCTTC. This sequence encodes CASSYYLAGTNNEQFF.